The 11 T cell receptor beta chains listed next were all sequenced from one sample in a study of radiotherapy plus CTLA-4 blockade in lung cancer. Repertoires were generated with immunoSEQ multiplex PCR, while TCRdb's copy carries only in-frame clones and drops some. Here the sample spans 85,000 to 90,000 clones, around 86% being singletons. The material sequenced was peripheral blood, taken from a patient treated with radiotherapy plus ipilimumab. The source of these receptors is a human donor with non-small cell lung cancer that progressed on radiotherapy plus ipilimumab.

As DNA, the CDR3 is TGTGCCAGCAGCCGTCAAGAGACCCAGTACTTC. As protein: CASSRQETQYF. The V call is TRBV7-2, the J call TRBJ2-5; D is unclear. The CDR3 is 11 residues long. Per the germline V gene, CDR1 is SGHTA and CDR2 is FQGNSA. The V gene lost 5 bases and the J gene lost 2 bases, with 3 bases spanning the gap.

This clone is a singleton in its sample. This chain links TRBV2 with TRBJ2-1, with unresolved D. With 1 base removed from V and 5 bases from J, the gap between germline ends came to 0 bases. CDR3 length: 11 residues. Germline V lookup: CDR1 SNHLY, CDR2 FYNNEI. CDR3 DNA: TGTGCCAGCAGTGAAGACAATGAGCAGTTCTTC. It specifies CASSEDNEQFF.

The chain couples TRBV30 to TRBJ2-7; D is perhaps TRBD1 (5 bases). Germline V gene sequence: CDR1 GTSNPN, CDR2 SVGIG (reference sequence). V was clipped by 0 bases and J by 4 bases, with 10 bases between them. This CDR3 contains 13 residues. The DNA of the CDR3 is TGTGCCTGGAGTGTAAAGGGGCAGTACGAGCAGTACTTC. Translating gives CAWSVKGQYEQYF. The full variable domain, in which reference TRBV30 and TRBJ2-7 provide the parts outside the CDR3, is SQTIHQWPATLVQPVGSPLSLECTVEGTSNPNLYWYRQAAGRGLQLLFYSVGIGQISSEVPQNLSASRPQDRQFILSSKKLLLSDSGFYLCAWSVKGQYEQYFGPGTRLTVT.

The chain couples TRBV6-1 to TRBJ1-5; possibly TRBD1 for D (5 bases). The ends were cut back, 5 bases at V and 9 bases at J, with 14 bases in the middle. Germline CDR1 reads MNHNS; CDR2 reads SASEGT. The CDR3 spans 13 residues. The chain's CDR3 is CASSSGQRRPQHF. The CDR3 DNA follows: TGTGCCAGCAGTTCAGGACAAAGAAGGCCCCAGCATTTT.

The chain links TRBV5-1 to TRBJ2-2; weak D call: TRBD1 (6 bases). V was cut by 5 bases and J by 2 bases, with 13 bases left in between. Germline CDR1 and CDR2: SGHRS and YFSETQ. The CDR3 runs to 15 residues. CDR3 loop: CASRTGTYNTGELFF. The CDR3 DNA reads TGCGCCAGCAGGACCGGGACATATAACACCGGGGAGCTGTTTTTT.

The rearrangement uses TRBV19 and TRBJ2-3; 10 bases fit TRBD2. From germline, CDR1 is LNHDA and CDR2 SQIVND (reference sequence). The CDR3 spans 16 residues. The V gene end was trimmed by 6 bases and the J gene end by 2 bases; junction bases not matched to a gene: 8. The CDR3, as DNA: TGTGCCAGTAGCAAGGGACTAGCGAGTTCCACAGATACGCAGTATTTT. It specifies CASSKGLASSTDTQYF.

J is TRBJ2-6 and V is TRBV10-3; 11 nucleotides agree with TRBD1. Germline CDR1 is ENHRY and CDR2 is SYGVKD. This CDR3 is 18 amino acids long. After removal of 8 bases from V and 0 bases from J, the junction contained 9 bases not matched to a gene. The CDR3 here is CAIPAAGTGGSGANVLTF. CDR3 nucleotide sequence: TGTGCCATCCCAGCCGCCGGGACAGGGGGCTCTGGGGCCAACGTCCTGACTTTC.

The table lists this clone with a few counts. V and J are TRBV7-9 and TRBJ1-3, with D maybe TRBD1 (6 bases). With 5 bases removed from V and 0 bases from J, the gap between germline ends came to 11 bases. The CDR3 extends over 15 amino acids. CDR1 SEHNR and CDR2 FQNEAQ come from the germline V gene (reference sequence). The CDR3 DNA follows: TGTGCCAGCAGCGATTGGACAGTCTCTGGAAACACCATATATTTT. It encodes CASSDWTVSGNTIYF.

This clone was detected only once. The gene calls are TRBV5-1 and TRBJ2-3; D possibly corresponds to TRBD2 (5 bases). The V gene lost 4 bases and the J gene lost 5 bases, with 14 bases spanning the gap. The germline V gene encodes CDR1 SGHRS and CDR2 YFSETQ. The CDR3 length is 14 residues. The CDR3 spells CASSVPGRGDTQYF. CDR3 nucleotides: TGCGCCAGCAGCGTCCCCGGACGGGGAGATACGCAGTATTTT. Full variable domain (outside the CDR3, taken from reference TRBV5-1 and TRBJ2-3): KAGVTQTPRYLIKTRGQQVTLSCSPISGHRSVSWYQQTPGQGLQFLFEYFSETQRNKGNFPGRFSGRQFSNSRSEMNVSTLELGDSALYLCASSVPGRGDTQYFGPGTRLTVL.

This clone was recorded once. The rearrangement joins TRBV28 to TRBJ2-5, with a possible D match to TRBD1 (6 bases). The J call may be mistaken, given a closer DNA end match to TRBJ2-7. This CDR3 is 17 amino acids long. Germline-derived CDR1 and CDR2 are MDHEN and SYDVKM. CDR3 loop: CASSLETLGQNRGEQYF. In nucleotides, the CDR3 is TGTGCCAGCAGTTTAGAGACCCTAGGACAGAATCGGGGCGAGCAGTACTTC.

The rearrangement uses TRBV6-4 and TRBJ2-2; 7 nucleotides match TRBD1. After removal of 8 bases from V and 3 bases from J, the junction contained 6 bases not matched to a gene. Looked up from germline, CDR1 is MRHNA and CDR2 is SNTAGT. The length of the CDR3 is 14 residues. The CDR3 bases are TGTGCCAGCCAACTCACAGGGGACACCGGGGAGCTGTTTTTT. This sequence encodes CASQLTGDTGELFF.